This record concerns one T cell receptor (beta chain) sequence. What it recognizes is unknown. The data were taken from a study of cytomegalovirus exposure and HLA in healthy donors. Study-level findings and limits: CMV antigen specificity of a few CMV-associated chains was confirmed in vitro. The authors enumerated roughly 180 TCR beta chains as linked to cytomegalovirus.

Assay used: immunoSEQ multiplex PCR; TCRdb lists only in-frame clones, some missing. The sample holds approximately 160,000 clones, approximately 84% seen once. The germline gives CDR1 LGHNA, CDR2 YSLEER. The CDR3 totals 16 residues. With 2 bases removed from V and 0 bases from J, the gap between germline ends came to 10 bases. The J gene is TRBJ2-2, the V gene TRBV4-3, with no clear D. The specimen was PBMCs. The sequence came from a man under 40 in good health and CMV-seropositive. The CDR3 bases are TGCGCCAGCAGCCAAAACAGATTTGCGAACACCGGGGAGCTGTTTTTT. Its translation is CASSQNRFANTGELFF.